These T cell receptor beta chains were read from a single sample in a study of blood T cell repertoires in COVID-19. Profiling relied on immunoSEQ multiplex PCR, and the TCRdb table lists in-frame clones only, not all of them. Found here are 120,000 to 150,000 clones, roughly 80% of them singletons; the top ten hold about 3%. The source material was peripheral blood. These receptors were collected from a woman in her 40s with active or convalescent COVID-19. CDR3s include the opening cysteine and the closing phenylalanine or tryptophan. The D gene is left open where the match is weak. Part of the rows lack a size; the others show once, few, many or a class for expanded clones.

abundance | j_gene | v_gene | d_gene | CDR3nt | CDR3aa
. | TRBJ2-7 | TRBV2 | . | TGTGCCAGCGAGGACCCAGGGGCGCTGAGGGAGCAGTACTTC | CASEDPGALREQYF
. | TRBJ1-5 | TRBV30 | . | TGTGCCTGGAGTGTAGGGGGCAATCAGCCCCAGCATTTT | CAWSVGGNQPQHF
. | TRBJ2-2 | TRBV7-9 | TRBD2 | TGTGCCAGCAGAGGCCGGGACTACGACACCGGGGAGCTGTTTTTT | CASRGRDYDTGELFF
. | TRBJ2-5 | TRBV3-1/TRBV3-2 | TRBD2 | TGTGCCAGCAGCCAAGAAGGACTAGCGGGGGGGCAAGAGACCCAGTACTTC | CASSQEGLAGGQETQYF
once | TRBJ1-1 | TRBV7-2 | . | TGTGCCAGCCAGGGGCTTATCGGCAACACTGAAGCTTTCTTT | CASQGLIGNTEAFF
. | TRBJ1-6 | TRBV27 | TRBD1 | TGTGCCAGCAGTTTAGGACTCGGACAGGGATCTAATTCACCCCTCCACTTT | CASSLGLGQGSNSPLHF
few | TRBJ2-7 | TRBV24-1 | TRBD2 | TGTGCCACCAGTGCCTCAGCGGGAGGGGCCTACGAGCAGTACTTC | CATSASAGGAYEQYF
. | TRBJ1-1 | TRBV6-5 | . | TGTGCCAGCAGCCCCGGTGTACGAGCTTTCTTT | CASSPGVRAFF
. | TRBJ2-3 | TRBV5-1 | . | TGCGCCAGCAGCTCCCCCCAGGGGTCAGATACGCAGTATTTT | CASSSPQGSDTQYF
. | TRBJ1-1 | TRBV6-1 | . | TGTGCCAGCAGTGAGTTTATGACAGCTGACATGAACACTGAAGCTTTCTTT | CASSEFMTADMNTEAFF
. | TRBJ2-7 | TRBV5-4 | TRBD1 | TGTGCCAGCAGCCGGGACAGGGTAGGCGAGCAGTACTTC | CASSRDRVGEQYF
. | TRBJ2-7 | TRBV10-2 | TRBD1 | TGCGCCAGCCAGGACAGGGCGTACTACGAGCAGTACTTC | CASQDRAYYEQYF
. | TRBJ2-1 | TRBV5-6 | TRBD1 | TGTGCCAGCAGCTTGGGGACAGGGACCAATGAGCAGTTCTTC | CASSLGTGTNEQFF
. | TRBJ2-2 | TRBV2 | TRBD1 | TGTGCCAGCAGTAGTGGACAGGGGAGTCAAATCAACACCGGGGAGCTGTTTTTT | CASSSGQGSQINTGELFF
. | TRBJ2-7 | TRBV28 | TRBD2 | TGTGCCAGCTCTCCGGGACTAGCGGGCTACGAGCAGTACTTC | CASSPGLAGYEQYF
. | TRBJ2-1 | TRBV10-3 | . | TGTGCCATCAGTGATGCGGACAAAGCTGCGGATGAGCAGTTCTTC | CAISDADKAADEQFF
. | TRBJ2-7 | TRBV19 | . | TGTGCCAGTAGTATGGCAGGGGAGTTTAGCGAGCAGTACTTC | CASSMAGEFSEQYF
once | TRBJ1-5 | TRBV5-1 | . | TGCGCCAGCAGGCGTGGGGCCAATCAGCCCCAGCATTTT | CASRRGANQPQHF
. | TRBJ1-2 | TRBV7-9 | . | TGTGCCAGCCCCCGGGATAACATGTGGGGCTACACCTTC | CASPRDNMWGYTF
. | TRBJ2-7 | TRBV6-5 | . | TGTGCCAGCAGGGAGGAGTTCTCCTCCTACGAGCAGTACTTC | CASREEFSSYEQYF
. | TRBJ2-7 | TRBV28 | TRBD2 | TGTGCCAGCAGCCATGGCCCAACTAGCGGTGCTACCTACGAGCAGTACTTC | CASSHGPTSGATYEQYF
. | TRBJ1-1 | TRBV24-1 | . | TGTGCCACCAGTGAAGGAGTGGGCACTGAAGCTTTCTTT | CATSEGVGTEAFF
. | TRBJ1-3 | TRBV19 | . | TGTGCCAGCCGACAGGTCCCAGGAAACACCATATATTTT | CASRQVPGNTIYF
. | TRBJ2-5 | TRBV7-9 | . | TGTGCCAGCAGCGAGGGGGTGGGAGAGACCCAGTACTTC | CASSEGVGETQYF
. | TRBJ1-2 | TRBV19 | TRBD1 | TGTGCCAGTAGTACCCGGGACAGGGGCAACTATGGCTACACCTTC | CASSTRDRGNYGYTF
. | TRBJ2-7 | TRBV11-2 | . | TGTGCCAGCAGCACCTACTACGAGCAGTACTTC | CASSTYYEQYF
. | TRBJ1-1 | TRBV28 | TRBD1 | TGTGCCAGCAGTCCCTTCCGGGACAGAGAAGCTTTCTTT | CASSPFRDREAFF
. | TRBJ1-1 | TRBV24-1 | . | TGTGCCACCAGTGACCCCGGTCGTGGGGGGGGTGAAGCTTTCTTT | CATSDPGRGGGEAFF
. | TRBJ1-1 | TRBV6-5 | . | TGTGCCAGCAGTTATTGGCAGGGCACTGAAGCTTTCTTT | CASSYWQGTEAFF
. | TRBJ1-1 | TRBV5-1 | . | TGCGCCAGCAGCTTGAGCACGAACACTGAAGCTTTCTTT | CASSLSTNTEAFF
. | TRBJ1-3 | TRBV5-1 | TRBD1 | TGCGCCAGCAGCTTGTCGCCAGTTGGGACAGGGGGTGGAAACACCATATATTTT | CASSLSPVGTGGGNTIYF
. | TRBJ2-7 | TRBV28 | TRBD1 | TGTGCCAGCAGTCTCCCGGCAGGGGGCTTCGAGCAGTACTTC | CASSLPAGGFEQYF
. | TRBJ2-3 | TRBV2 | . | TGTGCCAGCAGCTCCGGGACACTGAGCACAGATACGCAGTATTTT | CASSSGTLSTDTQYF
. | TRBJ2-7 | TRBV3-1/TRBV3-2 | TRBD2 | TGTGCCAGCAGCTATGGACTAGCGGGCCAATGGGGCGAGCAGTACTTC | CASSYGLAGQWGEQYF
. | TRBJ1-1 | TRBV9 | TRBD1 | TGTGCCAGCAAAGGGACAGTGAACACTGAAGCTTTCTTT | CASKGTVNTEAFF
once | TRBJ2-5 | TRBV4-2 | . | TGTGCCAGCAGCCCGGTGGCGGGTGTAGCGGCCGCAAGAACCCAGTACTTC | CASSPVAGVAAARTQYF
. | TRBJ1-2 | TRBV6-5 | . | TGTGCCAGCAGTCCGGAGGGAGACACTTTTGGCTACACCTTC | CASSPEGDTFGYTF
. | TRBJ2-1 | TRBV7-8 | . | TGTGCCAGCAGCAGAGGCGTCAGGGGCTACAATGAGCAGTTCTTC | CASSRGVRGYNEQFF